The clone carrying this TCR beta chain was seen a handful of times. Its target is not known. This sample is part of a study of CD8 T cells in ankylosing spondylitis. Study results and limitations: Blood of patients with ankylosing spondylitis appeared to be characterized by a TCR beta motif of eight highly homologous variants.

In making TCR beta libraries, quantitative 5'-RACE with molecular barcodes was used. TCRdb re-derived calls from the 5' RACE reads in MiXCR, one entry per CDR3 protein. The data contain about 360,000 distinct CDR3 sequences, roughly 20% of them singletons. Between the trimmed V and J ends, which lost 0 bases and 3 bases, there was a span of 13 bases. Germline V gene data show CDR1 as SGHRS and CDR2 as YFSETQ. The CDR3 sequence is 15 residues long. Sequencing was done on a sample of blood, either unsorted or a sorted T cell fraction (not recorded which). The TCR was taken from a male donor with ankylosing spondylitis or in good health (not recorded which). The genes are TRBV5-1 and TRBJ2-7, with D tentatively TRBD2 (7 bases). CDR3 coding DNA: TGCGCCAGCAGCTTGGTGTCGGGGGGCGGCTACGAGCAGTACTTC. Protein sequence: CASSLVSGGGYEQYF.